The 23 T cell receptor beta chains given below trace back to one sample, sequenced in a study of long-term antiretroviral therapy in people with HIV. At survey level, the immunoSEQ assay was run in its v3.0 version. Sequencing used immunoSEQ multiplex PCR; TCRdb keeps in-frame clones, though not all of them. The sample has under 20,000 clones, 80% seen once. Sequenced here: unsorted PBMCs, sampled 0.2 years after starting antiretroviral therapy. Source of these receptors: a woman between 40 and 50 years old with HIV.

The chain's CDR3 is CASRRTGGGGYGYTF. CDR3 DNA: TGTGCCAGCAGGCGGACAGGGGGCGGCGGCTATGGCTACACCTTC. The chain joins TRBV27 to TRBJ1-2, with 11 bases lining up with TRBD1. Trimming removed 6 bases from V and 4 bases from J; junction bases left unmatched: 7. Per the germline V gene, CDR1 is MNHEY and CDR2 is SMNVEV (reference sequence). This CDR3 contains 15 residues.

This chain uses TRBV11-3 with TRBJ2-5, with D maybe TRBD2 (6 bases). V was clipped by 5 bases and J by 2 bases, with 15 bases between them. Germline V CDR1 and CDR2: SGHNT, YENEEA. This CDR3 has 15 amino acids. CDR3 protein: CASSPRGDSQETQYF. In DNA, the CDR3 is TGTGCCAGCAGCCCCCGAGGGGACTCACAAGAGACCCAGTACTTC. Variable domain in full (rest from reference TRBV11-3 and TRBJ2-5): EAGVVQSPRYKIIEKKQPVAFWCNPISGHNTLYWYLQNLGQGPELLIRYENEEAVDDSQLPKDRFSAERLKGVDSTLKIQPAELGDSAVYLCASSPRGDSQETQYFGPGTRLLVL.

The chain uses TRBV7-9 and TRBJ1-6; D is undetermined. In germline, CDR1 is SEHNR, CDR2 FQNEAQ (reference sequence). Between the trimmed V and J ends, which lost 0 bases and 8 bases, there was a span of 5 bases. The CDR3 has 13 amino acids. CDR3 amino acids: CASSLAMDSPLHF. The DNA for the CDR3 is TGTGCCAGCAGCTTAGCGATGGATTCACCCCTCCACTTT.

This clone turned up a few times. The genes are TRBV29-1 and TRBJ2-7, with D perhaps matching TRBD1 (5 bases). The V end was cut by 3 bases, the J end by 1 base, with 10 bases between. The V gene's germline CDR1 is SQVTM and CDR2 ANQGSEA. CDR3 size: 13 residues. CDR3 sequence: CSVENDRSYEQYF. The CDR3 nucleotides are TGCAGCGTTGAGAACGACAGATCCTACGAGCAGTACTTC.

The chain carries TRBV30 and TRBJ1-1; TRBD1 matches at 7 bases. The V segment lost 4 bases and the J segment 5 bases; nucleotides outside the gene matches: 13. This CDR3 is built from 15 residues. The germline V gene has CDR1 GTSNPN and CDR2 SVGIG (reference sequence). The DNA of the CDR3 is TGTGCCTGGACCAAACTCCGACAGGGAGGGACTGAAGCTTTCTTT. Protein: CAWTKLRQGGTEAFF.

The rearrangement uses TRBV6-1 and TRBJ1-3; tentatively, D is TRBD1 (6 bases). Per the germline V gene, CDR1 is MNHNS and CDR2 is SASEGT. The CDR3 sequence is 15 residues long. Trimming took 8 bases from V and 0 from J, leaving 14 bases between them. The CDR3 region is CASVLTGSSGNTIYF. For the CDR3, the DNA is TGTGCCAGCGTATTGACAGGTAGCTCTGGAAACACCATATATTTT.

This clone was counted between two and nine times. Here the CDR3 reads CASSIFTGYSNQPQHF. The CDR3 DNA reads TGTGCCAGTAGTATATTTACCGGGTATAGCAATCAGCCCCAGCATTTT. J is TRBJ1-5 and V is TRBV19; D gene unclear. Germline CDR1 and CDR2: LNHDA and SQIVND (reference sequence). The CDR3 covers 16 residues. Deletions cut 2 bases from V and 0 bases from J, with 11 bases between.

The J gene is TRBJ1-2, the V gene TRBV19, with a possible D match to TRBD1 (5 bases). Trimming pared 5 bases from V and 1 base from J, leaving 20 bases between. Germline CDR1 is LNHDA and CDR2 is SQIVND (reference sequence). This CDR3 has 17 amino acids. CDR3 residues: CASSSGGRTQGNYGYTF. As DNA, the CDR3 is TGTGCCAGTAGTTCCGGCGGGAGGACCCAGGGTAACTATGGCTACACCTTC.

The chain links TRBV20-1 to TRBJ2-4; D is perhaps TRBD1 or TRBD2 (5 bases each). The V gene lost 7 bases and the J gene lost 7 bases, with 8 bases spanning the gap. The CDR3 consists of 10 residues. The V gene's germline CDR1 is DFQATT and CDR2 SNEGSKA (reference sequence). The CDR3 coding sequence is TGCAGTGTTAGGGACAACATTCAGTACTTC. Translated: CSVRDNIQYF.

This clone was recorded only once. The rearrangement joins TRBV6-5 to TRBJ1-3, with D perhaps TRBD1 (6 bases). Germline assignment: CDR1 MNHEY and CDR2 SVGAGI. The germline V and J ends were trimmed by 0 bases and 4 bases, with 10 bases remaining between them. The CDR3 contains 15 residues. The DNA for the CDR3 is TGTGCCAGCAGTTACTCCAGGGGCTACGGAAACACCATATATTTT. Translating it yields CASSYSRGYGNTIYF.

This clone was recorded only once. The chain employs TRBV5-8 and TRBJ2-4; 13 bases are a match to TRBD2. The CDR3 is 16 amino acids. From germline, CDR1 is SGHTS and CDR2 YDEGEE. Trimming removed 0 bases from V and 8 bases from J; junction bases left unmatched: 5. In nucleotides, the CDR3 is TGTGCCAGCAGCTTGGGGACTAGCGGGAGTAGGGACATTCAGTACTTC. Its protein is CASSLGTSGSRDIQYF.

The chain uses TRBV6-5 and TRBJ1-2; maybe TRBD1 (6 bases). Germline loops: CDR1 MNHEY, CDR2 SVGAGI. The CDR3 covers 13 residues. Deletions cut 6 bases from V and 8 bases from J, with 16 bases between. CDR3 protein: CASRPSGERGYTF. The CDR3 nucleotides are TGTGCCAGCAGACCATCAGGGGAGAGGGGCTACACCTTC.

The J gene is TRBJ2-7, the V gene TRBV14; 9 bases fit TRBD1. CDR1 and CDR2 from the germline V gene are SGHDN and FVKESK. This CDR3 contains 15 residues. Unmatched junction bases numbered 7, after V lost 6 bases and J lost 1 base. DNA of the CDR3: TGTGCCAGCAGTAAACAGGGGGCATGGTCCTACGAGCAGTACTTC. This translates into CASSKQGAWSYEQYF.

This chain uses TRBV18 with TRBJ2-1, with D hard to call. Trimming took 6 bases from V and 5 from J, leaving 14 bases between them. The germline V gene encodes CDR1 KGHSH and CDR2 LQKENI. This CDR3 has 14 residues. CDR3 amino acids: CASSPASLDNEQFF. The CDR3 coding sequence is TGTGCCAGCTCCCCCGCTTCTTTAGACAATGAGCAGTTCTTC.

The rearrangement joins TRBV6-1 to TRBJ2-1; no firm D call. Per the germline V gene, CDR1 is MNHNS and CDR2 is SASEGT. The V gene lost 4 bases and the J gene lost 2 bases, with 18 bases spanning the gap. This CDR3 is 17 amino acids long. CDR3 nucleotides: TGTGCCAGCAGTGGGGCGACAATTCGGGTGGCCTACAATGAGCAGTTCTTC. Translating it yields CASSGATIRVAYNEQFF.

This rearrangement joins TRBV27 to TRBJ2-7; TRBD1 matches at 9 bases. V shed 7 bases, J shed 6 bases, and the junction held 13 bases outside the gene matches. This CDR3 comprises 15 residues. Germline V lookup: CDR1 MNHEY, CDR2 SMNVEV (reference sequence). The CDR3 sequence: CASTHLGNRGLEQYF. The CDR3 nucleotides read TGTGCCAGCACCCACCTCGGAAACAGGGGGCTCGAGCAGTACTTC.

The V call is TRBV19, the J call TRBJ1-1; TRBD1 is a possible D gene (5 bases). Germline V gene lookup returns CDR1 LNHDA and CDR2 SQIVND (reference sequence). CDR3 length: 15 amino acids. V was clipped by 1 base and J by 0 bases, with 9 bases between them. CDR3 nucleotide sequence: TGTGCCAGTAGTATAGGGACAACGATGAACACTGAAGCTTTCTTT. The encoded protein is CASSIGTTMNTEAFF.

This clone appeared a single time. The chain is built from TRBV27 and TRBJ2-1; D possibly matches TRBD1 or TRBD2 (6 bases each). CDR1 is MNHEY and CDR2 is SMNVEV in the germline V gene (reference sequence). V dropped 2 bases and J dropped 5 bases, with 10 bases sitting between them. The CDR3 has 14 residues. CDR3 nucleotides: TGTGCCAGCAGTTTAGAGAGGGGGGACAATGAGCAGTTCTTC. Its protein is CASSLERGDNEQFF.

This clone occurred once. The chain recombines TRBV19 with TRBJ2-7, with 7 bases identical to TRBD2. The J segment lost 2 bases and the V segment lost 1 base, leaving 11 bases of the junction unmatched. CDR1 is LNHDA and CDR2 is SQIVND in the germline V gene (reference sequence). The CDR3 has 17 amino acids. CDR3: CASSIGWTSSAPYEQYF. The CDR3 region has the DNA TGTGCCAGTAGTATAGGGTGGACTAGTAGCGCACCCTACGAGCAGTACTTC. The variable domain in full, completed from reference TRBV19 and TRBJ2-7, reads DGGITQSPKYLFRKEGQNVTLSCEQNLNHDAMYWYRQDPGQGLRLIYYSQIVNDFQKGDIAEGYSVSREKKESFPLTVTSAQKNPTAFYLCASSIGWTSSAPYEQYFGPGTRLTVT.

This CDR3 is CSVERQGASEAFF. The CDR3 nucleotides are TGCAGCGTTGAGAGGCAGGGGGCCAGTGAAGCTTTCTTT. The rearrangement links TRBV29-1 to TRBJ1-1; 8 bases are shared with TRBD1. J gave up 7 bases and V 3 bases, and 7 bases lay outside the gene matches. CDR3 length: 13 amino acids. Germline V gene lookup returns CDR1 SQVTM and CDR2 ANQGSEA.

V usage is TRBV7-9 and J usage is TRBJ1-5; possible D gene TRBD1, 6 bases. The CDR3 covers 16 residues. Trimming removed 1 base from V and 6 bases from J, with 16 bases in between. The germline gives CDR1 SEHNR, CDR2 FQNEAQ (reference sequence). The CDR3 protein is CASSLDEGVPRQPQHF. DNA of the CDR3: TGTGCCAGCAGCTTAGATGAGGGGGTCCCCCGTCAGCCCCAGCATTTT.

This clone was detected a few times. The chain has TRBV4-1 and TRBJ2-7; TRBD2 matches at 12 bases. V lost 0 bases to trimming and J lost 6 bases; unmatched junction nucleotides: 3. CDR3 length: 15 residues. CDR1 is MGHRA, CDR2 YSYEKL, per germline. For the CDR3, the DNA is TGCGCCAGCAGCCAAGATGGACTAGCGGGGCGCGAGCAGTACTTC. The encoded protein is CASSQDGLAGREQYF.

The gene calls are TRBV5-1 and TRBJ1-3, with D unclear. V lost 4 bases, J lost 4 bases, and 15 bases lay in between. Per germline, CDR1 SGHRS and CDR2 YFSETQ. CDR3 length: 15 residues. CDR3 in DNA: TGCGCCAGCAGCCCCGGTGTATTGGACGGAAACACCATATATTTT. This sequence encodes CASSPGVLDGNTIYF.